This T cell receptor (beta chain) was sequenced in a study of OX40 agonist ivuxolimab in advanced cancers. Study-level information: At 0.01 to 10 mg/kg, ivuxolimab was administered intravenously to patients every 2 weeks. Partial responses, seen in three patients, involved one hepatocellular carcinoma and two cutaneous melanomas.

Here immunoSEQ multiplex PCR was the method, and the copy in TCRdb shows in-frame clones only, minus some. The data show over 95,000 clones, 70% to 90% seen once. Germline assignment: CDR1 MNHEY and CDR2 SVGAGI. This CDR3 contains 14 residues. The junction had 5 bases not matched to a gene; V was cut back by 6 bases and J by 2 bases. The sample consisted of CD4+ or CD8+ T cells sorted from blood, taken in a trial of the OX40 agonist ivuxolimab. This receptor was obtained from an adult with an advanced solid tumor such as melanoma, head and neck, liver or kidney cancer. V gene TRBV6-5 combines with J gene TRBJ2-3; the match to TRBD1 covers 7 bases. The CDR3 sequence is CASSRGFNTDTQYF. The DNA of the CDR3 is TGTGCCAGCAGCAGGGGGTTTAACACAGATACGCAGTATTTT.